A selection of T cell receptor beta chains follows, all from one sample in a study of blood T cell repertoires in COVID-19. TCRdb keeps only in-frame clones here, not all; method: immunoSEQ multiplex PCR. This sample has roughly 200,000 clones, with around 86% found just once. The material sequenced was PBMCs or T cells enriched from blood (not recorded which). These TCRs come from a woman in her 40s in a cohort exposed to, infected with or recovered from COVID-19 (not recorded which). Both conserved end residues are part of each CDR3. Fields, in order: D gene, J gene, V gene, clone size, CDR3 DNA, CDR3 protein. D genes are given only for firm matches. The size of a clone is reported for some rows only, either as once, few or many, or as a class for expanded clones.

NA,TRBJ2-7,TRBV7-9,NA,TGTGCCAGCAGCTTAGCGGGGCTTCGCGAGCAGTACTTC,CASSLAGLREQYF
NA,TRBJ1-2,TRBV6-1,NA,TGTGCCAGCAGTGACAGGGGAGAGTGGGATGGCTACACCTTC,CASSDRGEWDGYTF
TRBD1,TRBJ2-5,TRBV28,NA,TGTGCCAGTAACAGGGACAGGGAGGGCCAAGAGACCCAGTACTTC,CASNRDREGQETQYF
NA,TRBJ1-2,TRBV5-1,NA,TGCGCCAGCAGCTTGTTTGTGGGGCATGGCTACACCTTC,CASSLFVGHGYTF
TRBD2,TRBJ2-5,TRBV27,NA,TGTGCCAGCAGTTGGGGGGGCCAAGAGACCCAGTACTTC,CASSWGGQETQYF
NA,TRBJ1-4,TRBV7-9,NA,TGTGCCAGCAGCTTAGAGCGGTATAATGAAAAACTGTTTTTT,CASSLERYNEKLFF
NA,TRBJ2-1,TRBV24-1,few,TGTGCCACCAGTGATTTTGTCCCAGGAGGGAATGAGCAGTTCTTC,CATSDFVPGGNEQFF
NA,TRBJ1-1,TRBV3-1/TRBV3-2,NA,TGTGCCAGCAGCCAAGAAAGAGGGCAGCGGGCGGGAGCTTTCTTT,CASSQERGQRAGAFF
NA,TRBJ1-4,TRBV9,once,TGTGCCAGCAGCGATCGTCCTGGGTCTGGGCAACTGTTTTTT,CASSDRPGSGQLFF
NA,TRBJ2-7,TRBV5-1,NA,TGCGCCAGCAGCTCTGCGGCGGCGGAGCCCTACGAGCAGTACTTC,CASSSAAAEPYEQYF
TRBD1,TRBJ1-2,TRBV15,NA,TGTGCCACCGTCCGCCGGCTGGTGGACAGGGATTGTTATGGCTACACCTTC,CATVRRLVDRDCYGYTF
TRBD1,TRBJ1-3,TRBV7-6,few,TGTGCCAGCAGCACCCGGGACAGCCTCTCTGGAAACACCATATATTTT,CASSTRDSLSGNTIYF
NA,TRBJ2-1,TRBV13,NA,TGTGCCAGCAGACAAAATTCAGTTTATGAGCAGTTCTTC,CASRQNSVYEQFF
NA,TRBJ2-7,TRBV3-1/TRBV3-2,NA,TGTGCCAGCAGCCAAGAGCCCCTAGCGTACGAGCAGTACTTC,CASSQEPLAYEQYF
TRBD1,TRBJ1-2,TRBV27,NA,TGTGCCAGCAGTCTCGGACAGGATGGGATGAGGGAGTACACCTTC,CASSLGQDGMREYTF
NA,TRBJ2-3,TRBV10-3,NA,TGTGCCATCAGTGAGTCGACAGCCGGGGATACGCAGTATTTT,CAISESTAGDTQYF
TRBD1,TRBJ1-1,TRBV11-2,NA,TGTGCCAGCAGCTTAGGGACAGGAATGAACACTGAAGCTTTCTTT,CASSLGTGMNTEAFF
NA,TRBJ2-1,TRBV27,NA,TGTGCCAGCAGTTCCTTCTGGGGGGTCGAGGAGCAGTTCTTC,CASSSFWGVEEQFF
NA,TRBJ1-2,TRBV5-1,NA,TGCGCCAGCAGCTTGACCTTTACCTATTATGGCTACACCTTC,CASSLTFTYYGYTF
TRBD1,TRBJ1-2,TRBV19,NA,TGTGCCAGTAGTATAGGCAGGGGGGCCTATGGCTACACCTTC,CASSIGRGAYGYTF
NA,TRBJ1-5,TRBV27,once,TGTGCCAGCAGTTTATGGGCAGGCCTAAATCAGCCCCAGCATTTT,CASSLWAGLNQPQHF
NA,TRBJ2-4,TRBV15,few,TGTGCCACCAGCAGAGCTCGTGTAGCCAAAAACATTCAGTACTTC,CATSRARVAKNIQYF
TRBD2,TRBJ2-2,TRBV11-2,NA,TGTGCCAGCAGCCCCGGACTAGTTTTCGGGGAGCTGTTTTTT,CASSPGLVFGELFF
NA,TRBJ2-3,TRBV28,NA,TGTGCCAGCAGTTTGGAGACCATAACAGATACGCAGTATTTT,CASSLETITDTQYF
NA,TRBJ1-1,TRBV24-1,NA,TGTGCCACCAGTGACCGCGGGTCTGAAGCTTTCTTT,CATSDRGSEAFF
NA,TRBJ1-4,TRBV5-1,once,TGCGCCAGCAGCTACAGGGATCTAACTAATGAAAAACTGTTTTTT,CASSYRDLTNEKLFF
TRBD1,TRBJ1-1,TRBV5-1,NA,TGCGCCAGCTCCGTTACAGGGGGGAACACTGAAGCTTTCTTT,CASSVTGGNTEAFF
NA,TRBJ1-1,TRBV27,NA,TGTGCCAGCTCCCAGGTGAACACTGAAGCTTTCTTT,CASSQVNTEAFF
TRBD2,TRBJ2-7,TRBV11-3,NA,TGTGCCAGCAGCATCACCGGACTAGCGGGACCCTACGAGCAGTACTTC,CASSITGLAGPYEQYF
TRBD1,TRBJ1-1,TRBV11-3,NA,TGTGCCAGCAGCTTACGACAGGGACCCACTGAAGCTTTCTTT,CASSLRQGPTEAFF
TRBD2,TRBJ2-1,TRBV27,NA,TGTGCCAGCAGAAATAGCGGGAGTCTGGATGAGCAGTTCTTC,CASRNSGSLDEQFF
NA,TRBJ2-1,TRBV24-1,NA,TGTGCCACCAGTGATTCCGGCGGTAAATTAGAGCAGTTCTTC,CATSDSGGKLEQFF
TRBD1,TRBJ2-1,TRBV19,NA,TGTGCCAGCTGGGACAGCCGCTACAATGAGCAGTTCTTC,CASWDSRYNEQFF
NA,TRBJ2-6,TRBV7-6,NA,TGTGCCAGCAGCCCCAGAAACGTCAGGGAGGTTTCTGGGGCCAACGTCCTGACTTTC,CASSPRNVREVSGANVLTF
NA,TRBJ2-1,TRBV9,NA,TGTGCCAGCAGCCCAAGGACTTTTTCCTACAATGAGCAGTTCTTC,CASSPRTFSYNEQFF
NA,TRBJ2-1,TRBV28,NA,TGTGCCATCACAGACGGGGGTGGTTCCTACAATGAGCAGTTCTTC,CAITDGGGSYNEQFF
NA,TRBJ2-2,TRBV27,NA,TGTGCCAGCGGAGGGGGCAGGACTATCGCCGGGGAGCTGTTTTTT,CASGGGRTIAGELFF
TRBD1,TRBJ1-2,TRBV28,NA,TGTGCCAGCAGTCCGAATTGGACAGGGACGGATGGCTACACCTTC,CASSPNWTGTDGYTF
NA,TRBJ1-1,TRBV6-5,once,TGTGCCAGCAGTTACCGCCGGTCCACTGAAGCTTTCTTT,CASSYRRSTEAFF